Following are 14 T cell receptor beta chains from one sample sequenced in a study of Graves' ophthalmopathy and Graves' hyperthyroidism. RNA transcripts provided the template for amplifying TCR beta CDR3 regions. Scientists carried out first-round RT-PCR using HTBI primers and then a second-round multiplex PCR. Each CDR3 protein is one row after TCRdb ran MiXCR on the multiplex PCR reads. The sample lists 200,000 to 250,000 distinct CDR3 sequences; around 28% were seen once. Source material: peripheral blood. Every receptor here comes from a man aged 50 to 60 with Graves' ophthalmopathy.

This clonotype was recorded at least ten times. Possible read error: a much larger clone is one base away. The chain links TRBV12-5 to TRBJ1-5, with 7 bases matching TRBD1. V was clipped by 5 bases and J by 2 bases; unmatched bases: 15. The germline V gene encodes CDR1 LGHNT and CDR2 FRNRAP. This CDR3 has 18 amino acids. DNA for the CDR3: TGTGCTAGTGGTGTACACCAGGGGGGGGTGAGTGGCAATCAGCCCCAGCATTTT. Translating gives CASGVHQGGVSGNQPQHF.

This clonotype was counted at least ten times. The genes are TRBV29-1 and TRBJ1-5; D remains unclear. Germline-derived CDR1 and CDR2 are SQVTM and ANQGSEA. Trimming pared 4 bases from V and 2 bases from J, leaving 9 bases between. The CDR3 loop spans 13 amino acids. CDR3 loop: CSVADGGNQPQHF. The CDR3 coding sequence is TGCAGCGTTGCCGATGGGGGCAATCAGCCCCAGCATTTT.

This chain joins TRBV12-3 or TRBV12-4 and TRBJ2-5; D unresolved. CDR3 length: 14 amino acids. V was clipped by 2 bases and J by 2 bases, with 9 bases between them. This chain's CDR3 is CASSLSFLQETQYF. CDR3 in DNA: TGTGCCAGCAGTTTATCGTTCCTACAAGAGACCCAGTACTTC.

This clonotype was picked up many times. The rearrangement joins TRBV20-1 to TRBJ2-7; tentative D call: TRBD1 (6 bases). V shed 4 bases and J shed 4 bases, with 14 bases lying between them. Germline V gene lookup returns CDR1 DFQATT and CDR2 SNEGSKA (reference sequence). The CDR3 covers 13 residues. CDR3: CSAIGDILYEQYF. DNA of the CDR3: TGCAGTGCTATTGGGGACATCCTTTACGAGCAGTACTTC.

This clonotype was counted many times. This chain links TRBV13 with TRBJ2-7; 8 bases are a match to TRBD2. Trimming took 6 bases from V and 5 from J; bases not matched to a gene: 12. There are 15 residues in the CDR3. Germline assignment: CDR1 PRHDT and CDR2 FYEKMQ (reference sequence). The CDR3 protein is CASRGREGLTDEQYF. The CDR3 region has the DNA TGTGCCAGCAGAGGTCGGGAGGGCCTTACCGACGAGCAGTACTTC.

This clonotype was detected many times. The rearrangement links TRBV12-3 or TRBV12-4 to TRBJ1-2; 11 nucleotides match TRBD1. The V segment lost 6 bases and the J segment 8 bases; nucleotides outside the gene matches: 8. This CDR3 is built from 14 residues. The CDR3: CASSRRGQGAGYTF. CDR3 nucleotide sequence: TGTGCCAGCAGCCGCCGCGGACAGGGGGCGGGCTACACCTTC.

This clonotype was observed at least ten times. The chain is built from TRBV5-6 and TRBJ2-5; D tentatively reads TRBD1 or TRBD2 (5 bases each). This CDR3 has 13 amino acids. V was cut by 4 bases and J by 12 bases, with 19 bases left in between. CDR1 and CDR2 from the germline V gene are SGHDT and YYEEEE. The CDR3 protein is CASSLGRVLLEYF. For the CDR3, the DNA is TGTGCCAGCAGCCTGGGACGGGTCCTTCTTGAGTACTTC.

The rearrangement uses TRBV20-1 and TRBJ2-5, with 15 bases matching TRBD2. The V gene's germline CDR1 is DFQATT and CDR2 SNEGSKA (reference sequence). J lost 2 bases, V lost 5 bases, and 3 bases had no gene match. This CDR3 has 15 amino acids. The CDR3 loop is CSALGTSGRQETQYF. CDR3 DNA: TGCAGTGCTTTAGGGACTAGCGGGAGGCAAGAGACCCAGTACTTC.

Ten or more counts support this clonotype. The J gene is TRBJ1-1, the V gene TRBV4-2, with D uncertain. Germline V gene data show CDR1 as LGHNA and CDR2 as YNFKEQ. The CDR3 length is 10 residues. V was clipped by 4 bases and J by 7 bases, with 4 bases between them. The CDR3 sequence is CASSPLEAFF. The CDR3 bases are TGTGCCAGCAGCCCGCTTGAAGCTTTCTTT.

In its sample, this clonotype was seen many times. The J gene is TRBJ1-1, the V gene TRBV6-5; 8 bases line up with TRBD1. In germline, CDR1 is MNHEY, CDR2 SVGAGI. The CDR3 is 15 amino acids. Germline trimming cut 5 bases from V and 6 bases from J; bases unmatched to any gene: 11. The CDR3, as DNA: TGTGCCAGCAGTAGGGGGGGAGGACAGGGCTCTGAAGCTTTCTTT. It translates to CASSRGGGQGSEAFF.

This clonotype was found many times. Here the CDR3 reads CASSYSGGRGTEAFF. Written as DNA, the CDR3 is TGTGCCAGCAGTTACTCTGGGGGCCGAGGCACTGAAGCTTTCTTT. This sequence joins TRBV6-5 and TRBJ1-1; tentative D call: TRBD1 (6 bases). CDR1 is MNHEY and CDR2 is SVGAGI in the germline V gene. V lost 0 bases to trimming and J lost 4 bases, with 12 bases between them. The CDR3 is 15 amino acids.

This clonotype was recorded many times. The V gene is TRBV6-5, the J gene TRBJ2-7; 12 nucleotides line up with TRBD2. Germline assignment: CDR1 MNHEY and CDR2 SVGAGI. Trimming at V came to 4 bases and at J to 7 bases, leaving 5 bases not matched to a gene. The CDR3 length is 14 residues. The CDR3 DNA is TGTGCCAGCAGTTTGACTAGCGGGAGTTTTGAGCAGTACTTC. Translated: CASSLTSGSFEQYF.

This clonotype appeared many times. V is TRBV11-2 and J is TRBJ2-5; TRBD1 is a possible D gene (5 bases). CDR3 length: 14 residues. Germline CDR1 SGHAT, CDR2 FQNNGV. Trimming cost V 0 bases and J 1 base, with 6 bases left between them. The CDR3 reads CASSLEGAQETQYF. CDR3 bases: TGTGCCAGCAGCTTAGAAGGGGCCCAAGAGACCCAGTACTTC.

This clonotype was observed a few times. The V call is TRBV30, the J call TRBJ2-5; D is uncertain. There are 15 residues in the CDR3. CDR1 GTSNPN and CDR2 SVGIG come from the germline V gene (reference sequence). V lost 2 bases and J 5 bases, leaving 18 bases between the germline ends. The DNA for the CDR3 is TGTGCCTGGAGTAAGGAACGGGTTTTTGGCGAGACCCAGTACTTC. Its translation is CAWSKERVFGETQYF.